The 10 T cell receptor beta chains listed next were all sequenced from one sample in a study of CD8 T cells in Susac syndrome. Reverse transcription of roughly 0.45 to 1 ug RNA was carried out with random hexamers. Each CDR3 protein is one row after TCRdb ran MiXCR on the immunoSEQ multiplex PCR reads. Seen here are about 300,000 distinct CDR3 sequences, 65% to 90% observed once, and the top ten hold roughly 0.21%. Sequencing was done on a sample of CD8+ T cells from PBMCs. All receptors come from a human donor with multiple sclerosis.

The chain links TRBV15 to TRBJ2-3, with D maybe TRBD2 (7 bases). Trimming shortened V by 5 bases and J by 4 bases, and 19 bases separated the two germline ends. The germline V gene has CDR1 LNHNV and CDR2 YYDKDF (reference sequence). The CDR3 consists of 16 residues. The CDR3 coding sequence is TGTGCCACCAGCGACTCCGGCCCCGGGGGGCCAGATACGCAGTATTTT. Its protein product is CATSDSGPGGPDTQYF.

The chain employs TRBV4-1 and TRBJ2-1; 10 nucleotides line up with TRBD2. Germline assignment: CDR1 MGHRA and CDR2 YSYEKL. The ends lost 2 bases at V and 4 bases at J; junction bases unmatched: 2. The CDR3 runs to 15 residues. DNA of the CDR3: TGCGCCAGCAGCCAACTAGCGGGAGCGTACAATGAGCAGTTCTTC. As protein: CASSQLAGAYNEQFF.

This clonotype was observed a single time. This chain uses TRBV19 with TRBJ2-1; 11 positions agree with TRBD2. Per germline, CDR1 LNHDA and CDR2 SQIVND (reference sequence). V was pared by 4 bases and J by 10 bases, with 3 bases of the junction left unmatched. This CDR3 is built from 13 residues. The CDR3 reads CASSTGLAGEQFF. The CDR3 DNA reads TGTGCCAGTAGTACCGGACTAGCGGGCGAGCAGTTCTTC.

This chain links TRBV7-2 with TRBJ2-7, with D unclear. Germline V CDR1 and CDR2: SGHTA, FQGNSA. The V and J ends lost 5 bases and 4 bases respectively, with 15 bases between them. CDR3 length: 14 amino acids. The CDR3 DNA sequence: TGTGCCAGCAGCCCGATGCCTACTCGGTACGAGCAGTACTTC. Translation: CASSPMPTRYEQYF.

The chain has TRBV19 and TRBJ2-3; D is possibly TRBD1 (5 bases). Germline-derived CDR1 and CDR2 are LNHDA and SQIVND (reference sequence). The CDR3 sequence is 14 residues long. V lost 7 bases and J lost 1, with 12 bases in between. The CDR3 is CASTIRGGTDTQYF. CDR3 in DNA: TGTGCCAGTACCATAAGGGGTGGCACAGATACGCAGTATTTT.

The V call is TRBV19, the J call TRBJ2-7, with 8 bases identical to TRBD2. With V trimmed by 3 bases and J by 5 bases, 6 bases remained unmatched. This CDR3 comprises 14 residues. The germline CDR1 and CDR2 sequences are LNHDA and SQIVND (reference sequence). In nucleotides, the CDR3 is TGTGCCAGTAGTATCTCCGGGAGGGACGACGAGCAGTACTTC. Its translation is CASSISGRDDEQYF.

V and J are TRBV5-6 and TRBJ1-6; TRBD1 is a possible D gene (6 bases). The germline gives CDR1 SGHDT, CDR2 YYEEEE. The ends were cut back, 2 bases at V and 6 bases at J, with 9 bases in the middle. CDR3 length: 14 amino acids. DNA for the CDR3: TGTGCCAGCAGCTTTGGACAGAGTAATTCACCCCTCCACTTT. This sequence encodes CASSFGQSNSPLHF.

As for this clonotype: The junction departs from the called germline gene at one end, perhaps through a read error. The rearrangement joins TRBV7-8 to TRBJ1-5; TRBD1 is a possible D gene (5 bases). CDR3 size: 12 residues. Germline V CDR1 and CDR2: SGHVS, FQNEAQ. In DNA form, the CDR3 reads TGTGCCAGCAGCTTAGGAGAGGGACCTATGGATTTT. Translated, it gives CASSLGEGPMDF.

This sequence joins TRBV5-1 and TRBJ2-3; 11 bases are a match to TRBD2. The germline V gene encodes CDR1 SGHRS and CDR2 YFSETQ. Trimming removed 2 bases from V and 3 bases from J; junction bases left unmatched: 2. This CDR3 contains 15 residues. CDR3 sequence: CASSFIAGGTDTQYF. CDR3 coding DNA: TGCGCCAGCAGCTTCATAGCGGGAGGGACAGATACGCAGTATTTT.

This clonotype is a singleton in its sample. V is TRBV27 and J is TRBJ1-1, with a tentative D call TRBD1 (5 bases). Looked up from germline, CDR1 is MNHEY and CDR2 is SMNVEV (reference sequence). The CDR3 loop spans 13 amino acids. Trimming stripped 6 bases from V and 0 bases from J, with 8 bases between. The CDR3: CASRQAVNTEAFF. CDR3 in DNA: TGTGCCAGCAGACAGGCCGTGAACACTGAAGCTTTCTTT.